The subject of this entry is one T cell receptor beta chain. Its antigen specificity is not known. No base quality information exists; no much larger clone differs at one position. This sample's treatment or condition label indicates: suppressive antiretroviral therapy. Lysates of CMV-infected fibroblasts at about 10 ug/mL were used to stimulate the cells. CD4+ T cells that responded were sorted based on upregulation of both CD40 ligand and CD69. HIV-1-infected adults in whom suppressive ART had been started during chronic infection were enrolled as participants. For at least 4 years, participants had undetectable plasma HIV-1 RNA, below 50 copies/mL. To be included, a participant needed positive CMV serology and a CD4+ T cell count above 400 cells/uL. Before stimulation, PBMCs were isolated using density centrifugation and then depleted of CD8+ T cells. Stimulation of CD8-depleted PBMCs was carried out for 15 to 20 hours with anti-CD28/CD49d costimulation, CD40-blocking antibody and enfuvirtide, to prevent new infections. Cell sorting was done on a Beckman Coulter MoFlo Legacy or XDP sorter, and dead cells were excluded with propidium iodide. The QIAamp DNA Mini Kit was used for genomic DNA extraction from samples above one million cells, and the Quick-DNA Microprep Kit was used otherwise.

Including the terminal cysteine and phenylalanine, the CDR3 comprises 17 residues. Just CDR3 DNA is preserved here, 51 bases in frame from base 1. Based on the germline V gene (reference sequence), the CDR1 and CDR2 sequences are SGHNT and YYREEE. Here V drops 4 bases and J drops 4 bases, and the junction holds 12 bases not matched to any gene. This record comes from a study of persistence of HIV-infected CD4 T cells (dated by TCRdb to about 2020). For the study in its entirety: The median time participants had been on suppressive ART was eight to nine years. Peripheral blood samples of up to 180 mL were taken at multiple time points, with the exception of two participants who underwent leukapheresis at a single time point. CMV- and HIV-1 Gag-responding CD4+ T cells were isolated from ART-treated individuals so that antigen-driven clonal expansion of HIV-1-infected cells could be examined. TCRbeta sequencing assessed the clonality of all cells in each sorted population, while proviral sequencing assessed the clonality of infected cells. For the TCR cluster analysis across participants, 8 or 9 participants were included for CMV and 7 participants for Gag.

The immunoSEQ hsTCRB assay version 4 in survey mode was used to sequence TCRbeta repertoires from genomic DNA. For TCRbeta sequencing, genomic DNA was diluted to 10 ng/uL, and up to 1 ug was used per sample. In the authors' own workflow: TCRbeta data were analyzed in ImmunoSeq Analyzer 3.0, with diversity computed on productive nucleotide rearrangements. Using the Immunarch R package, lower-bound TCR diversity was estimated with the improved Chao index and clonality was estimated with the Gini coefficient. When different nucleotide rearrangements encoded the same CDR3beta amino acid sequence, each rearrangement was treated as a distinct clonotype. TCRbeta sequences significantly enriched in antigen-responding cells relative to anti-CD3/anti-CD28-activated cells were identified by differential abundance analysis. GLIPH2 grouped TCRs by predicted peptide-MHC specificity, both within each participant and across combined participant data sets. Drawn from immuneACCESS, this table holds only the in-frame rearrangements with V and J called that TCRdb kept. Clones are partly lost; checked studies trace under half to an unresolved V gene and leave the rest unexplained. V and J calls and clone size are given by that table; D and trimming were obtained from the DNA. This sample lists about 16,000 clones; less than 65% were detected once. Clones ranked in the top ten supply 7% to 10% of the sample.

On the study overall, not on this receptor specifically: TCRbeta richness in CMV- and Gag-responding cells was significantly lower than in anti-CD3/anti-CD28-responding cells; CMV-responding cells had higher oligoclonality than CD3/CD28-stimulated and Gag-responding cells. TCR oligoclonality correlated with proviral oligoclonality within the same sorted populations. Enrichment of degenerate expanded CDR3beta sequences was found in antigen-responding cells, suggesting convergent selection of CD4+ responses to CMV and Gag. Few individuals were included in the study, and only a limited range of antigens was tested. Bulk TCR analyses could not be restricted to the rare CMV-responding cells that actually carried HIV-1 proviruses.

The input for sequencing was CD4+ T cells sorted from PBMCs after approximately 18-hour stimulation, taken from a patient who received antiretroviral therapy. What the cell subset or site label conveys for this sample: CD40L+CD69+ CD4 T cells responding to CMV lysate. The sequence came from an adult woman with HIV who was CMV-seropositive. The sequence is built from TRBV5-4 and TRBJ1-1; 11 junctional bases match TRBD1. Read as DNA, the sequence is TGTGCCAGCAGCCCGGACAGGGGGCGCGTTTCTGGCACTGAAGCTTTCTTT. This translates into CASSPDRGRVSGTEAFF.